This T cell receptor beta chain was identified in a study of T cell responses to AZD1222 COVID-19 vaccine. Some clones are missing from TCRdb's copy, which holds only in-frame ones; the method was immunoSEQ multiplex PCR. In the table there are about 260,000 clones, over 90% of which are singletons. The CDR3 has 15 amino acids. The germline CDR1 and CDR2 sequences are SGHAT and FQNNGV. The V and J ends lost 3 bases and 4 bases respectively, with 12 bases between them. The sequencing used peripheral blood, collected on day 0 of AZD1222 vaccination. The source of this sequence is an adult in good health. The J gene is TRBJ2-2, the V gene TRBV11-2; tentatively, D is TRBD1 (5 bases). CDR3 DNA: TGTGCCAGCAGCTTTGCACAGGCCCGCACCGGGGAGCTGTTTTTT. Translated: CASSFAQARTGELFF.